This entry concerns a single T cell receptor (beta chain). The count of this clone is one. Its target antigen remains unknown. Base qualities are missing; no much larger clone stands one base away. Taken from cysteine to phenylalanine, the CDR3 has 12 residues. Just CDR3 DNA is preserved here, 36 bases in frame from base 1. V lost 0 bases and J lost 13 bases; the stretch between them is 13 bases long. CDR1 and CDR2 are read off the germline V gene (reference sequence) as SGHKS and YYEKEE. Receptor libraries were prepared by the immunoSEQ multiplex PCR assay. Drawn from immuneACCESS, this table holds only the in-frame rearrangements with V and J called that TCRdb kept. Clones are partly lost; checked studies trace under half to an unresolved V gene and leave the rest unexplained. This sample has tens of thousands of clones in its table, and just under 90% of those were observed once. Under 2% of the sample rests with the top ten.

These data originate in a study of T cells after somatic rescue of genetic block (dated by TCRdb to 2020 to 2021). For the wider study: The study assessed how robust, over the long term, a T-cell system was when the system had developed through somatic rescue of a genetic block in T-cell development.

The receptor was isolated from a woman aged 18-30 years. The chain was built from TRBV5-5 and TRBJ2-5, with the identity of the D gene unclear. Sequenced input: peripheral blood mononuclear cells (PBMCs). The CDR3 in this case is CASSLELVATYF. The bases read TGTGCCAGCAGCTTGGAGCTGGTAGCTACGTACTTC.